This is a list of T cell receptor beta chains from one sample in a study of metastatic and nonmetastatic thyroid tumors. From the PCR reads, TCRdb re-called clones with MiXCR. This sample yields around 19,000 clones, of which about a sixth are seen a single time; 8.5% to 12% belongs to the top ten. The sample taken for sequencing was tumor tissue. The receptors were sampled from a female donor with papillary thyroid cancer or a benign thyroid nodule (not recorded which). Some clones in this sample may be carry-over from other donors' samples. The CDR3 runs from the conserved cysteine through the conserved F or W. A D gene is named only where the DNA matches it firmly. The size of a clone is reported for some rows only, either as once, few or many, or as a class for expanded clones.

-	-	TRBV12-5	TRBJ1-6	TGTGCTATTGGTGATTTAAATTCACTCCTCCACTTT	CAIGDLNSLLHF
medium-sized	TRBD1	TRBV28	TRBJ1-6	TGTGCCAGCAGTCTAGAGCCGGGACAGAATTCACCCCTCCACTTT	CASSLEPGQNSPLHF
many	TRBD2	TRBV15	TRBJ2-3	TGTGCCACCAGTCCGATGCCCGGGACTAGCGGGAGGGCGATTGGAGATACGCAGTATTTT	CATSPMPGTSGRAIGDTQYF
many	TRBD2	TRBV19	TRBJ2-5	TGTGCCAGTAGTACCCGAGCGGGAGGGCCCCAAGAGACCCAGTACTTC	CASSTRAGGPQETQYF
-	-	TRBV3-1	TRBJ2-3	TGTGCCAGCAGCCAGAACTTTTTATCGGGGGTGCCATTAGATACGCAGTATTTT	CASSQNFLSGVPLDTQYF
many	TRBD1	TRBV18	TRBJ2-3	TGTGCCAGCTCACCAGAGGACAGGGTTAGCACAGATACGCAGTATTTT	CASSPEDRVSTDTQYF
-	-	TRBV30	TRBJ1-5	TGTGCCTGGAAGTATGTGGGAGGCATCAATCAGCCCCAGCATTTT	CAWKYVGGINQPQHF
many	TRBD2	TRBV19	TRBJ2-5	TGTGCCAGTAAGGCGGGGGACCTTAATTTAGAGACCCAGTACTTC	CASKAGDLNLETQYF
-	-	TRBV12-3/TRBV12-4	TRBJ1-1	TGTGCCAGCAGTTCTCGGACACGAAACACTGAAGCTTTCTTT	CASSSRTRNTEAFF
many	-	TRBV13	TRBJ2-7	TGTGCCAGCAGCTTACCCGGCCTCTCCTACGAGCAGTACTTC	CASSLPGLSYEQYF